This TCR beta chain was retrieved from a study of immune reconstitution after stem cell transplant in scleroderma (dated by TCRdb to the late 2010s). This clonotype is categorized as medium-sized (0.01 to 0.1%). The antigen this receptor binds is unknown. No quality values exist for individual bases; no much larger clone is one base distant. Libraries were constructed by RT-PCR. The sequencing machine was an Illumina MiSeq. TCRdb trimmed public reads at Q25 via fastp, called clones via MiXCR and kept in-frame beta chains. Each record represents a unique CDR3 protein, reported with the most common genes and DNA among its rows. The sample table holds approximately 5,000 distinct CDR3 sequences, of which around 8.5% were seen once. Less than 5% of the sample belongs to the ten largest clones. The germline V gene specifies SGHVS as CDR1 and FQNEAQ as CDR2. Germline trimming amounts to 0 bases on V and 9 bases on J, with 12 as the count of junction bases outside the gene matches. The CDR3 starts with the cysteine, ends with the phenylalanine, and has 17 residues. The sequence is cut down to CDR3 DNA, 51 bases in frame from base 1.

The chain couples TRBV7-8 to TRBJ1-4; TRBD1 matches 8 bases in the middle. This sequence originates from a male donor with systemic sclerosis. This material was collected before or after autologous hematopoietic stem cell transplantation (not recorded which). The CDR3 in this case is CASSLASDRVSWQKLFF. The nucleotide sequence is TGTGCCAGCAGCTTAGCGTCGGACAGGGTTTCTTGGCAAAAACTGTTTTTT.